This is a list of T cell receptor beta chains from one sample in a study of blood T cell repertoires in COVID-19. Assay: immunoSEQ multiplex PCR; the TCRdb copy retains only in-frame clones and omits some. The sample yields about 190,000 clones, 87% seen once. The specimen sequenced was peripheral blood. The receptors were sampled from a man between 60 and 75 years old with active or convalescent COVID-19. Both conserved end residues are part of each CDR3. A D gene is named only where the DNA matches it firmly. Size tells how often a clone was seen (once, few, many) or the class of an expanded clone, and some rows leave it out.

CDR3 protein	CDR3 DNA	D gene	clone size	J gene	V gene
CASGPRVGEVSGNTIYF	TGTGCTAGTGGTCCGCGGGTTGGGGAAGTCTCTGGAAACACCATATATTTT	.	.	TRBJ1-3	TRBV12-5
CASSYSGAAFYGYTF	TGTGCCAGCAGTTACTCGGGGGCAGCCTTCTATGGCTACACCTTC	.	.	TRBJ1-2	TRBV6-5
CASSGPSGTGGNEQFF	TGTGCCAGCAGTGGCCCATCCGGGACAGGGGGCAATGAGCAGTTCTTC	TRBD1	.	TRBJ2-1	TRBV6-1
CASGSTNYGYTF	TGTGCCAGTGGTAGCACTAACTATGGCTACACCTTC	.	.	TRBJ1-2	TRBV2
CASSENRAYGYTF	TGTGCCAGCAGTGAAAACAGGGCATATGGCTACACCTTC	.	.	TRBJ1-2	TRBV2
CASSLAASINTGELFF	TGCGCCAGCAGCTTGGCGGCTAGCATTAACACCGGGGAGCTGTTTTTT	.	once	TRBJ2-2	TRBV5-1
CASSLRGFGQGRFQPQHF	TGTGCCAGCAGCTTAAGGGGGTTCGGACAGGGTAGGTTTCAGCCCCAGCATTTT	TRBD1	.	TRBJ1-5	TRBV7-2
CASSDETGANQETQYF	TGTGCCAGCAGTGACGAGACAGGGGCCAACCAAGAGACCCAGTACTTC	TRBD1	.	TRBJ2-5	TRBV6-4
CASSERRGGLETQYF	TGTGCCAGCAGTGAAAGGCGGGGGGGCCTTGAGACCCAGTACTTC	TRBD2	.	TRBJ2-5	TRBV2
CASSGGDYNSPLHF	TGCGCCAGCAGCGGGGGGGACTATAATTCACCCCTCCACTTT	.	.	TRBJ1-6	TRBV5-1
CAWDRGTGNTIYF	TGTGCCTGGGACAGGGGAACTGGAAACACCATATATTTT	TRBD1	once	TRBJ1-3	TRBV30
CASSRGGGTEAFF	TGTGCCAGCAGCCGAGGCGGTGGCACTGAAGCTTTCTTT	.	few	TRBJ1-1	TRBV2
CASKDRVSTDTQYF	TGTGCCAGTAAGGACAGGGTGAGCACAGATACGCAGTATTTT	TRBD1	.	TRBJ2-3	TRBV19
CASSDPTGGSTEAFF	TGCGCCAGCAGCGACCCGACAGGGGGATCGACTGAAGCTTTCTTT	TRBD1	.	TRBJ1-1	TRBV5-1
CASSVTGTYEQYF	TGTGCCAGCAGTGTGACAGGGACCTACGAGCAGTACTTC	TRBD1	.	TRBJ2-7	TRBV2
CASRDNPRANEKLFF	TGTGCCAGCAGAGACAACCCCCGAGCTAATGAAAAACTGTTTTTT	.	.	TRBJ1-4	TRBV6-5